These T cell receptor beta chains were read from a single sample in a study of cytomegalovirus exposure and HLA in healthy donors. TCRdb keeps only in-frame clones here, not all; method: immunoSEQ multiplex PCR. This sample has 90,000 to 120,000 clones; 65% to 80% occur once, and the top ten carry 3.5% to 5%. Sequenced: PBMCs. Source of these receptors: a male donor in good health and CMV-seronegative. Both conserved end residues are part of each CDR3. The D gene is left open where the match is weak. A clone size is listed for some rows: how often the clone was seen (once, few, many), or a class if it is expanded.

length | J | D | V | size | CDR3 | DNA
12 | TRBJ1-2 | NA | TRBV25-1 | NA | CASGPAAYGYTF | TGTGCCAGCGGCCCGGCGGCCTATGGCTACACCTTC
16 | TRBJ2-5 | NA | TRBV5-1 | NA | CASSLISGKERETQYF | TGCGCCAGCAGCTTGATCTCGGGTAAAGAACGGGAGACCCAGTACTTC
14 | TRBJ1-5 | TRBD1 | TRBV6-6 | NA | CASSYDRGNQPQHF | TGTGCCAGCAGTTATGACAGGGGCAATCAGCCCCAGCATTTT
13 | TRBJ2-7 | NA | TRBV2 | NA | CASSVERGYEQYF | TGTGCCAGCAGTGTTGAAAGGGGCTACGAGCAGTACTTC
17 | TRBJ1-2 | TRBD1 | TRBV5-5 | NA | CASSLSLPTGTNYGYTF | TGTGCCAGCAGCTTGTCCCTCCCGACAGGGACTAACTATGGCTACACCTTC
15 | TRBJ2-5 | TRBD2 | TRBV13 | NA | CASSVLAGVGETQYF | TGTGCCAGCAGCGTGTTAGCGGGAGTTGGGGAGACCCAGTACTTC
14 | TRBJ2-3 | NA | TRBV28 | NA | CASHSRPGANTQYF | TGTGCCAGCCATAGTCGGCCTGGAGCAAATACGCAGTATTTT
15 | TRBJ2-7 | TRBD1 | TRBV6-6 | NA | CASRTQGQGAHEQYF | TGTGCCAGCAGAACGCAAGGACAGGGGGCCCACGAGCAGTACTTC
16 | TRBJ1-4 | TRBD1 | TRBV4-1 | few | CASSYGQGRANEKLFF | TGCGCCAGCAGCTACGGACAGGGTCGTGCGAATGAAAAACTGTTTTTT
18 | TRBJ2-1 | TRBD2 | TRBV28 | NA | CASSFLILKAGKPNEQFF | TGTGCCAGCAGTTTTTTGATCCTAAAAGCGGGAAAACCGAATGAGCAGTTCTTC
15 | TRBJ1-2 | TRBD1 | TRBV4-1 | NA | CASSHAGTGNYGYTF | TGCGCCAGCAGCCATGCCGGGACAGGGAACTATGGCTACACCTTC
15 | TRBJ2-2 | NA | TRBV18 | NA | CASSPRGLESGELFF | TGTGCCAGCTCACCACGGGGCCTAGAGTCCGGGGAGCTGTTTTTT
15 | TRBJ2-1 | TRBD2 | TRBV5-6 | NA | CASSRPGLTDNEQFF | TGTGCCAGCAGCAGACCGGGACTAACAGACAATGAGCAGTTCTTC
14 | TRBJ1-5 | NA | TRBV28 | NA | CASSSWGSNQPQHF | TGTGCCAGCAGCTCCTGGGGCAGCAATCAGCCCCAGCATTTT
15 | TRBJ2-1 | NA | TRBV5-1 | NA | CASSLAFQTYNEQFF | TGCGCCAGCAGCTTGGCCTTTCAGACTTACAATGAGCAGTTCTTC
14 | TRBJ2-7 | TRBD1 | TRBV14 | few | CASSRQGSSYEQYF | TGTGCCAGCAGCCGACAGGGCAGCTCCTACGAGCAGTACTTC
14 | TRBJ1-2 | NA | TRBV9 | NA | CASTQFPAVGGYTF | TGTGCCAGCACCCAATTTCCGGCGGTTGGCGGCTACACCTTC
13 | TRBJ2-7 | TRBD1 | TRBV10-1 | NA | CASQTGELGEQYF | TGCGCCAGCCAGACAGGGGAGCTGGGCGAGCAGTACTTC